Listed below are T cell receptor beta chains from one sample, sequenced in a study of patients and donors after allogeneic stem cell transplantation. TCRdb redid the calling of the RT-PCR reads with MiXCR, one entry per CDR3 protein. The table lists 150,000 to 200,000 distinct CDR3 sequences, about 24% of them singletons. The sample comprised blood, either unsorted or a sorted T cell fraction (not recorded which). The receptors were sampled from a human donor who was either an allogeneic HSCT recipient or a stem cell or donor lymphocyte infusion donor (not recorded which). It is not recorded whose cells these are; they may come from a transplant donor. Both conserved end residues are part of each CDR3. The D gene is left open where the match is weak. Part of the rows lack a size; the others show once, few, many or a class for expanded clones.

d_gene: -; j_gene: TRBJ2-4; abundance: -; v_gene: TRBV25-1; CDR3aa: CASSEGGAKNIQYF; CDR3nt: TGTGCCAGCAGTGAGGGGGGAGCCAAAAACATTCAGTACTTC
d_gene: -; j_gene: TRBJ1-2; abundance: few; v_gene: TRBV27; CDR3aa: CASGITGPRPYGYTF; CDR3nt: TGTGCCAGCGGGATAACAGGGCCCCGCCCGTATGGCTACACCTTC
d_gene: -; j_gene: TRBJ1-2; abundance: many; v_gene: TRBV4-3; CDR3aa: CASSQEVANYGYTF; CDR3nt: TGCGCCAGCAGCCAAGAAGTGGCAAACTATGGCTACACCTTC
d_gene: -; j_gene: TRBJ2-7; abundance: few; v_gene: TRBV12-3/TRBV12-4; CDR3aa: CASSLRQQAYEQYF; CDR3nt: TGTGCCAGCAGTTTAAGGCAGCAAGCCTACGAGCAGTACTTC
d_gene: TRBD1; j_gene: TRBJ1-2; abundance: -; v_gene: TRBV27; CDR3aa: CASSTRRQGYGYTF; CDR3nt: TGTGCCAGCAGTACCCGCCGACAGGGGTATGGCTACACCTTC
d_gene: -; j_gene: TRBJ1-2; abundance: few; v_gene: TRBV9; CDR3aa: CASSVEGSAYNYGYTF; CDR3nt: TGTGCCAGCAGCGTTGAAGGGTCCGCTTATAACTATGGCTACACCTTC
d_gene: -; j_gene: TRBJ1-3; abundance: -; v_gene: TRBV21-1; CDR3aa: CASSKRPGTIGNTIYF; CDR3nt: TGTGCCAGCAGCAAAAGGCCCGGGACAATCGGAAACACCATATATTTT
d_gene: -; j_gene: TRBJ1-6; abundance: few; v_gene: TRBV7-3; CDR3aa: CASSYSHGSPLHF; CDR3nt: TGTGCCAGCAGTTACTCCCATGGCTCACCCCTCCACTTT
d_gene: -; j_gene: TRBJ2-3; abundance: -; v_gene: TRBV13; CDR3aa: CASSLDGSYLLDTQYF; CDR3nt: TGTGCCAGCAGCTTAGACGGGTCCTACCTCTTAGATACGCAGTATTTT
d_gene: -; j_gene: TRBJ1-1; abundance: -; v_gene: TRBV14; CDR3aa: CASSQGVRTVNAEAFF; CDR3nt: TGTGCCAGCAGCCAAGGTGTACGCACCGTAAACGCTGAAGCTTTCTTT
d_gene: -; j_gene: TRBJ2-5; abundance: -; v_gene: TRBV5-1; CDR3aa: CASSERAVEETQYF; CDR3nt: TGCGCCAGCAGTGAACGGGCAGTCGAGGAGACCCAGTACTTC
d_gene: TRBD1; j_gene: TRBJ1-1; abundance: once; v_gene: TRBV6-5; CDR3aa: CASSSTGGGSEAFF; CDR3nt: TGTGCCAGCAGTTCGACAGGGGGGGGTTCTGAAGCTTTCTTT
d_gene: -; j_gene: TRBJ2-7; abundance: few; v_gene: TRBV25-1; CDR3aa: CASSELQPASYEQYF; CDR3nt: TGTGCCAGCAGTGAACTCCAGCCAGCCTCCTACGAGCAGTACTTC
d_gene: -; j_gene: TRBJ2-2; abundance: -; v_gene: TRBV21-1; CDR3aa: CASSSTAGGAGELFF; CDR3nt: TGTGCCAGCAGCTCCACCGCTGGGGGGGCCGGGGAGCTGTTTTTT
d_gene: -; j_gene: TRBJ2-4; abundance: -; v_gene: TRBV12-3/TRBV12-4; CDR3aa: CASRPVSVDIQYF; CDR3nt: TGTGCCAGCAGGCCAGTTTCGGTGGACATTCAGTACTTC
d_gene: -; j_gene: TRBJ1-1; abundance: -; v_gene: TRBV28; CDR3aa: CASSLDKPWNTEAFF; CDR3nt: TGTGCCAGCAGTCTTGACAAACCATGGAACACTGAAGCTTTCTTT
d_gene: -; j_gene: TRBJ2-3; abundance: -; v_gene: TRBV2; CDR3aa: CASSKSLPSPTYTQYF; CDR3nt: TGTGCCAGCAGCAAGTCCTTGCCTAGTCCTACATATACGCAGTATTTT
d_gene: -; j_gene: TRBJ2-1; abundance: -; v_gene: TRBV5-1; CDR3aa: CASSSGPQKIDEQFF; CDR3nt: TGCGCCAGCAGCTCGGGACCCCAAAAGATCGATGAGCAGTTCTTC
d_gene: TRBD1; j_gene: TRBJ2-2; abundance: -; v_gene: TRBV7-2; CDR3aa: CASSLVGQGSGELFF; CDR3nt: TGTGCCAGCAGCTTAGTGGGACAGGGGTCCGGGGAGCTGTTTTTT
d_gene: TRBD1; j_gene: TRBJ2-7; abundance: -; v_gene: TRBV18; CDR3aa: CASSPYTGAYEQYF; CDR3nt: TGTGCCAGCTCACCCTACACAGGGGCCTACGAGCAGTACTTC
d_gene: -; j_gene: TRBJ1-1; abundance: few; v_gene: TRBV7-2; CDR3aa: CASSLREFMNTEAFF; CDR3nt: TGTGCCAGCAGCTTGAGGGAGTTTATGAACACTGAAGCTTTCTTT
d_gene: TRBD1; j_gene: TRBJ1-1; abundance: few; v_gene: TRBV20-1; CDR3aa: CSAGPGQMNTEAFF; CDR3nt: TGCAGTGCTGGGCCGGGACAGATGAACACTGAAGCTTTCTTT
d_gene: -; j_gene: TRBJ1-2; abundance: -; v_gene: TRBV30; CDR3aa: CAWTRRAANYGYTF; CDR3nt: TGTGCCTGGACTAGGCGGGCAGCTAACTATGGCTACACCTTC
d_gene: TRBD1; j_gene: TRBJ2-7; abundance: -; v_gene: TRBV12-3/TRBV12-4; CDR3aa: CASSLVGQGYFEQYF; CDR3nt: TGTGCCAGCAGTTTAGTTGGACAGGGGTACTTCGAGCAGTACTTC